The 13 T cell receptor beta chains below were found in one sample sequenced in a study of cytomegalovirus exposure and HLA in healthy donors (dated by TCRdb to 2016 to 2017). Library preparation employed the immunoSEQ multiplex PCR assay. A mixture of 60 forward primers for TCR Vbeta segments and 13 reverse primers for TCR Jbeta segments was used in the multiplex PCR. TCRdb limited this immuneACCESS table to in-frame rearrangements with V and J called. A share of clones is missing; checked studies link under half to unresolved V genes, and the rest is unexplained. Recorded for this sample are approximately 160,000 clones; about 64% of them occurred a single time. The ten largest clones add up to approximately 1.5% of the sample. Sequenced sample: PBMCs. Receptors originate from a man aged 45 to 65 in good health and CMV-seronegative.

There are a few counts of this clone. The J gene is TRBJ2-1, the V gene TRBV30; D gene unclear. Germline CDR1 is GTSNPN and CDR2 is SVGIG (reference sequence). The V and J ends lost 1 base and 0 bases respectively, with 13 bases between them. CDR3 length equals 16 residues. CDR3 sequence (DNA): TGTGCCTGGAGTGCCCTACTCGTAACCTCCTACAATGAGCAGTTCTTC. Encoded protein: CAWSALLVTSYNEQFF. Full variable domain (rest looked up from reference TRBV30 and TRBJ2-1): SQTIHQWPATLVQPVGSPLSLECTVEGTSNPNLYWYRQAAGRGLQLLFYSVGIGQISSEVPQNLSASRPQDRQFILSSKKLLLSDSGFYLCAWSALLVTSYNEQFFGPGTRLTVL.

V usage is TRBV10-3 and J usage is TRBJ2-3; 10 nucleotides match TRBD2. The CDR3 loop spans 19 amino acids. Germline CDR1 is ENHRY and CDR2 is SYGVKD. The V segment lost 1 base and the J segment 3 bases; nucleotides outside the gene matches: 13. CDR3 in amino acids: CAISEYTSGEALWTDTQYF. The DNA of the CDR3 is TGTGCCATCAGTGAGTACACTAGCGGGGAGGCCCTTTGGACAGATACGCAGTATTTT.

The chain's CDR3 is CASSNPQGLDEQFF. CDR3 in DNA: TGCGCCAGCAGCAATCCGCAGGGATTGGATGAGCAGTTCTTC. The V gene is TRBV4-1, the J gene TRBJ2-1; perhaps TRBD1 as D (5 bases). V was clipped by 5 bases and J by 8 bases, with 16 bases between them. Germline CDR1 MGHRA, CDR2 YSYEKL. The CDR3 totals 14 residues.

V gene TRBV27 combines with J gene TRBJ2-7, with TRBD1 identical over 8 bases. The germline V gene encodes CDR1 MNHEY and CDR2 SMNVEV (reference sequence). The CDR3 totals 14 residues. V was pared by 6 bases and J by 5 bases, with 9 bases of the junction left unmatched. The CDR3 DNA reads TGTGCCAGCAGGATGACAGGGGAAATGAACGAGCAGTACTTC. Its protein product is CASRMTGEMNEQYF.

In this sample, this clone turned up once. The genes are TRBV6-1 and TRBJ2-7; TRBD2 matches at 8 bases. There are 15 residues in the CDR3. V lost 4 bases to trimming and J lost 4 bases; unmatched junction nucleotides: 9. Germline V gives CDR1 MNHNS, CDR2 SASEGT. In DNA, the CDR3 is TGTGCCAGCAGTGCCCCACAGCGGGGGTTATACGAGCAGTACTTC. Encoded protein: CASSAPQRGLYEQYF.

In its sample, this clone was seen a few times. This chain connects TRBV15 to TRBJ2-1; the match to TRBD2 covers 10 bases. This CDR3 has 17 residues. Unmatched junction bases numbered 6, after V lost 0 bases and J lost 4 bases. The germline CDR1 and CDR2 sequences are LNHNV and YYDKDF (reference sequence). CDR3 in amino acids: CATSREAASGGYNEQFF. CDR3 DNA sequence: TGTGCCACCAGCAGAGAGGCCGCTAGCGGGGGTTACAATGAGCAGTTCTTC.

This clone was counted a few times. This rearrangement joins TRBV7-9 to TRBJ1-2, with D perhaps TRBD1 (5 bases). Germline assignment: CDR1 SEHNR and CDR2 FQNEAQ (reference sequence). Between the trimmed V and J ends, which lost 1 base and 5 bases, there was a span of 17 bases. The CDR3 has 16 amino acids. The CDR3, as DNA: TGTGCCAGCAGCTTAGATCGCCAGGGAAGAGAGTATGGCTACACCTTC. It translates to CASSLDRQGREYGYTF.

This clone has just one count. J is TRBJ1-5 and V is TRBV19; unclear D gene. Per the germline V gene, CDR1 is LNHDA and CDR2 is SQIVND (reference sequence). Trimming took 5 bases from V and 0 from J, leaving 8 bases between them. The CDR3 length is 14 residues. The CDR3 coding sequence is TGTGCCAGTAGTCCCAGGAATAGCAATCAGCCCCAGCATTTT. Protein product: CASSPRNSNQPQHF. The full variable domain, completed using reference TRBV19 and TRBJ1-5, is DGGITQSPKYLFRKEGQNVTLSCEQNLNHDAMYWYRQDPGQGLRLIYYSQIVNDFQKGDIAEGYSVSREKKESFPLTVTSAQKNPTAFYLCASSPRNSNQPQHFGDGTRLSIL.

The chain uses TRBV18 and TRBJ1-1, with 10 bases aligning to TRBD1. The CDR3 extends over 16 amino acids. The germline gives CDR1 KGHSH, CDR2 LQKENI. V lost 4 bases, J lost 4 bases, and 9 bases stayed unmatched. The CDR3 nucleotides read TGTGCCAGCTCACTTTCCGGGACAGGGGCGGGCACTGAAGCTTTCTTT. Its protein is CASSLSGTGAGTEAFF.

The CDR3 DNA follows: TGTGCCAGCAGCTTAAGAGGGAGCAATGAGCAGTTCTTC. Translating it yields CASSLRGSNEQFF. V gene TRBV13 combines with J gene TRBJ2-1; the D gene is possibly TRBD2 (5 bases). This CDR3 region has 13 residues. Trimming took 2 bases from V and 6 from J, leaving 8 bases between them. Per the germline V gene, CDR1 is PRHDT and CDR2 is FYEKMQ (reference sequence).

This clone came up once. This chain links TRBV6-5 with TRBJ1-6; no definite D call. The V end was cut by 2 bases, the J end by 5 bases, with 10 bases between. Germline V gene lookup returns CDR1 MNHEY and CDR2 SVGAGI. The CDR3 runs to 15 residues. CDR3 bases: TGTGCCAGCAGTTACGGGCAGGCTCATAATTCACCCCTCCACTTT. Its translation: CASSYGQAHNSPLHF.

The CDR3 sequence: CASSLSDSLNTEAFF. The CDR3 DNA sequence: TGTGCCAGCTCACTATCGGACAGCTTGAACACTGAAGCTTTCTTT. The chain has TRBV18 and TRBJ1-1; a weak D match, TRBD1 (6 bases). Trimming pared 4 bases from V and 0 bases from J, leaving 12 bases between. The germline V gene has CDR1 KGHSH and CDR2 LQKENI. This CDR3 region has 15 residues.

This chain uses TRBV11-2 with TRBJ1-1; no reliable D call. This CDR3 spans 13 amino acids. Trimming removed 1 base at V and 7 bases at J, with 10 bases between. The V gene's germline CDR1 is SGHAT and CDR2 FQNNGV. CDR3 sequence (DNA): TGTGCCAGCAGCTTAGTCGAGGGTATTGAAGCTTTCTTT. Its protein is CASSLVEGIEAFF.